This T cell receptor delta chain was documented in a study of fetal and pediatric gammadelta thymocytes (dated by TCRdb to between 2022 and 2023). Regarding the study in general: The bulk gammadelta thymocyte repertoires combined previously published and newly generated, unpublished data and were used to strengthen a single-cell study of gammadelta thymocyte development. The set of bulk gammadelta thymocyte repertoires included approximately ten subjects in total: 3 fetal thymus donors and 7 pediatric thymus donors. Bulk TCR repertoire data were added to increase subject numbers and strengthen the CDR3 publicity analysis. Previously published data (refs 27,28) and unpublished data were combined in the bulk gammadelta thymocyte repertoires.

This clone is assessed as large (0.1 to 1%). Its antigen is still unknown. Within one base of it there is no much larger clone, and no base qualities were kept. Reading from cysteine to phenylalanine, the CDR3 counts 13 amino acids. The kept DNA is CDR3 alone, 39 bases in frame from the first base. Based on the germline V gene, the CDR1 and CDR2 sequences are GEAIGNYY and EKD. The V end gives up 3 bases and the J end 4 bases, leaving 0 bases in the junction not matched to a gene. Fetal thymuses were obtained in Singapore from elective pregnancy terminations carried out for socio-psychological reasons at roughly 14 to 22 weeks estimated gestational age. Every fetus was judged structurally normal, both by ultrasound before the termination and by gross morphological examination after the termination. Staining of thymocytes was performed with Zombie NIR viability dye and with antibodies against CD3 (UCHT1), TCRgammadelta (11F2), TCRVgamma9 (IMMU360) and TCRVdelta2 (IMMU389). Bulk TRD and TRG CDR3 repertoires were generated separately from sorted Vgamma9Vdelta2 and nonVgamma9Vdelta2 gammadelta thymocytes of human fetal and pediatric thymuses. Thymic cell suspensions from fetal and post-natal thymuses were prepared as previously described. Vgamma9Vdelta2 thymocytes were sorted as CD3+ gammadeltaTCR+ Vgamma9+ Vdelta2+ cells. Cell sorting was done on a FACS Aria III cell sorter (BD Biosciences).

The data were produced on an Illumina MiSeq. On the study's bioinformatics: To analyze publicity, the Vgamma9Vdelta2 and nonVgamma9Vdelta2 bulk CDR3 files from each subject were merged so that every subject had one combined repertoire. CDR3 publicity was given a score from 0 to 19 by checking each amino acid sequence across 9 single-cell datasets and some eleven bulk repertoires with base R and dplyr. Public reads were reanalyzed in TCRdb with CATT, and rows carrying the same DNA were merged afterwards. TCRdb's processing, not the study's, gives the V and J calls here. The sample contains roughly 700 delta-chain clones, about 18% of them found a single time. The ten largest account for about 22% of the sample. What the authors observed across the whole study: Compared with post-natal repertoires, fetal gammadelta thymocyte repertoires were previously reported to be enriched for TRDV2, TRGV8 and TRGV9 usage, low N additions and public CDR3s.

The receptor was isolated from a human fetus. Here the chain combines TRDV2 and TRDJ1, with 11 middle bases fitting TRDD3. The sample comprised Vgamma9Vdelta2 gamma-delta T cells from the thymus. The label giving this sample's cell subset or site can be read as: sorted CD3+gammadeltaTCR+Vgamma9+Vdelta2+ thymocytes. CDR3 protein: CACDWGIRDKLIF. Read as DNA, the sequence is TGTGCCTGTGACTGGGGGATACGCGATAAACTCATCTTT.